The rows below give T cell receptor beta chains drawn from one sample of a study of beta chain features in type 1 diabetes. Data came from immunoSEQ multiplex PCR; TCRdb stores just in-frame clones and leaves some out. This sample yields approximately 150,000 clones, of which less than 9.5% are seen a single time; under 2.5% belongs to the top ten. Source material: central memory CD4+ T cells from blood. These receptor sequences come from a woman between 18 and 30 years old in good health. CDR3s include the opening cysteine and the closing phenylalanine or tryptophan. Fields, in order: clone size, D gene, V gene, J gene, CDR3 DNA, CDR3 protein. D genes are given only for firm matches. A row's size may be missing; if present it is once, few, many or a size class.

size: .
D: TRBD2
V: TRBV5-4
J: TRBJ2-6
DNA: TGTGCCAGCAGCCCGGGGGGTTCTGGGGCCAACGTCCTGACTTTC
CDR3: CASSPGGSGANVLTF

size: few
D: TRBD2
V: TRBV2
J: TRBJ2-3
DNA: TGTGCCAGCAGCGAGGGACTAGCGGGCGGAAATACGCAGTATTTT
CDR3: CASSEGLAGGNTQYF

size: .
D: TRBD1
V: TRBV2
J: TRBJ2-7
DNA: TGTGCCAGCAGTCGGGACAGGACCTACGAGCAGTACTTC
CDR3: CASSRDRTYEQYF

size: few
D: .
V: TRBV10-3
J: TRBJ2-7
DNA: TGTGCCATCAGTGAGTCCGAGACCTACGAGCAGTACTTC
CDR3: CAISESETYEQYF

size: few
D: .
V: TRBV29-1
J: TRBJ2-7
DNA: TGCAGCGCCGGGAGGGGGCAGAAATACGAGCAGTACTTC
CDR3: CSAGRGQKYEQYF

size: few
D: TRBD1
V: TRBV30
J: TRBJ1-4
DNA: TGTGCCTGGAAGCCAGGGGGCGCAGGGGAAAAACTGTTTTTT
CDR3: CAWKPGGAGEKLFF

size: .
D: .
V: TRBV25-1
J: TRBJ2-2
DNA: TGTGCCAGCCGAGAGAACACCGGGGAGCTGTTTTTT
CDR3: CASRENTGELFF

size: .
D: TRBD1
V: TRBV9
J: TRBJ1-2
DNA: TGTGCCAGCAGCGGACGACAGGGGTTAAATGGCTACACCTTC
CDR3: CASSGRQGLNGYTF

size: few
D: TRBD1
V: TRBV2
J: TRBJ1-1
DNA: TGTGCCAGCAAAGGGGGCGCTGAAGCTTTCTTT
CDR3: CASKGGAEAFF

size: few
D: .
V: TRBV5-4
J: TRBJ2-1
DNA: TGTGCCAGCAGCTTGGGGCAGCCGAGGAACTACAATGAGCAGTTCTTC
CDR3: CASSLGQPRNYNEQFF

size: few
D: .
V: TRBV6-1
J: TRBJ1-1
DNA: TGTGCCAGCAGTGAGAATGCCTACCCGAGAGCTTTCTTT
CDR3: CASSENAYPRAFF

size: many
D: TRBD1
V: TRBV28
J: TRBJ2-7
DNA: TGTGCCAGCAGTTCGGCCGGGACAGGTTACTACGAGCAGTACTTC
CDR3: CASSSAGTGYYEQYF

size: .
D: TRBD2
V: TRBV11-2
J: TRBJ2-1
DNA: TGTGCCAGCAGCTTAGATCTCACGCGGGGGGGCCTTTACAATGAGCAGTTCTTC
CDR3: CASSLDLTRGGLYNEQFF

size: .
D: .
V: TRBV6-1
J: TRBJ2-7
DNA: TGTGCCAGCAGCTTAGACAGGAGCTCCTACGAGCAGTACTTC
CDR3: CASSLDRSSYEQYF

size: few
D: .
V: TRBV14
J: TRBJ1-2
DNA: TGTGCCAGCAGCAGGGAGTCCTATGGCTACACCTTC
CDR3: CASSRESYGYTF

size: .
D: TRBD1
V: TRBV2
J: TRBJ1-3
DNA: TGTGCCAGCAGTGAGGGACAGAGGGTCACCATATATTTT
CDR3: CASSEGQRVTIYF

size: .
D: TRBD1
V: TRBV7-9
J: TRBJ1-6
DNA: TGTGCCAGCAGCTTAGGGGACAGACTTAATTCACCCCTCCACTTT
CDR3: CASSLGDRLNSPLHF

size: .
D: .
V: TRBV7-2
J: TRBJ1-5
DNA: TGTGCCAGCAGTTTAGGATCAGATAATCAGCCCCAGCATTTT
CDR3: CASSLGSDNQPQHF

size: .
D: TRBD2
V: TRBV30
J: TRBJ2-7
DNA: TGTGCCTGGAGTTCGGGGGGTTCAAAGTACTTC
CDR3: CAWSSGGSKYF

size: .
D: TRBD1
V: TRBV5-4
J: TRBJ2-7
DNA: TGTGCCAGCAGCCTTGAAGGGGGCGGTTCCAACGAGCAGTACTTC
CDR3: CASSLEGGGSNEQYF

size: .
D: .
V: TRBV5-1
J: TRBJ2-2
DNA: TGCGCCAGCAGCTTGTCAACCGGGGAGCTGTTTTTT
CDR3: CASSLSTGELFF

size: .
D: TRBD1
V: TRBV6-1
J: TRBJ1-5
DNA: TGTGCCAGCAGTGAGTACAGGGGTCCCCAGCCCCAGCATTTT
CDR3: CASSEYRGPQPQHF

size: few
D: TRBD2
V: TRBV7-2
J: TRBJ2-5
DNA: TGTGCCAGCAGCCCCAGTGCGGGGGGTCGGGAGACCCAGTACTTC
CDR3: CASSPSAGGRETQYF

size: few
D: .
V: TRBV7-6
J: TRBJ1-2
DNA: TGTGCCAGCAGCCCAGACGAGGTGTATGGCTACACCTTC
CDR3: CASSPDEVYGYTF

size: .
D: TRBD1
V: TRBV5-6
J: TRBJ1-6
DNA: TGTGCCAGCAGCCCAGGACAGGGTCGATCACCCCTCCACTTT
CDR3: CASSPGQGRSPLHF

size: .
D: .
V: TRBV19
J: TRBJ2-2
DNA: TGTGCCAGTATTGGCGGGAACACCGGGGAGCTGTTTTTT
CDR3: CASIGGNTGELFF

size: few
D: .
V: TRBV5-1
J: TRBJ1-4
DNA: TGCGCCAGCAGCCTGCAGGGGATGACTAATGAAAAACTGTTTTTT
CDR3: CASSLQGMTNEKLFF

size: .
D: TRBD2
V: TRBV5-1
J: TRBJ2-1
DNA: TGCGCCAGCAGCTTGGGGGTCCGGGGGGGCTTCGATGAGCAGTTCTTC
CDR3: CASSLGVRGGFDEQFF

size: .
D: TRBD1
V: TRBV9
J: TRBJ1-1
DNA: TGTGCCAGCAGCGTAGGACAGGGGGCGAGTTGGGGGAACACTGAAGCTTTCTTT
CDR3: CASSVGQGASWGNTEAFF

size: .
D: .
V: TRBV7-9
J: TRBJ1-5
DNA: TGTGCCAGCAGCTTTGCAGGGCCTAGTCAGCCCCAGCATTTT
CDR3: CASSFAGPSQPQHF

size: .
D: .
V: TRBV11-2
J: TRBJ2-1
DNA: TGTGCCAGCAGCTTAGTCGGGGGATCCCACGAGCAGTTCTTC
CDR3: CASSLVGGSHEQFF

size: .
D: TRBD1
V: TRBV18
J: TRBJ2-6
DNA: TGTGCCAGCTCACCTGGGGACAGCTACTCTGGGGCCAACGTCCTGACTTTC
CDR3: CASSPGDSYSGANVLTF

size: .
D: .
V: TRBV2
J: TRBJ2-7
DNA: TGTGCCAGCAGCGGGGCCTACGAGCAGTACTTC
CDR3: CASSGAYEQYF

size: .
D: .
V: TRBV5-1
J: TRBJ2-5
DNA: TGCGCCAGCACTTTGACAGGAACGTACCAAGAGACCCAGTACTTC
CDR3: CASTLTGTYQETQYF

size: .
D: TRBD2
V: TRBV11-3
J: TRBJ2-5
DNA: TGTGCCAGCAGCAGTGTCGGACTAGCGGGGAAAGAGACCCAGTACTTC
CDR3: CASSSVGLAGKETQYF

size: .
D: .
V: TRBV2
J: TRBJ2-3
DNA: TGTGCCAGCAGTGAAGAACAGGTTACAGATACGCAGTATTTT
CDR3: CASSEEQVTDTQYF

size: .
D: TRBD1
V: TRBV29-1
J: TRBJ1-5
DNA: TGCAGCGTTGAACTGGACAGGGATCAGCCCCAGCATTTT
CDR3: CSVELDRDQPQHF

size: .
D: .
V: TRBV9
J: TRBJ1-2
DNA: TGTGCCAGCAGCGTACAGGGGACCAACTATGGCTACACCTTC
CDR3: CASSVQGTNYGYTF

size: .
D: .
V: TRBV7-2
J: TRBJ2-7
DNA: TGTGCCAGCAGCCCTACATCTAGGACAGTAGAATTCTTC
CDR3: CASSPTSRTVEFF

size: few
D: .
V: TRBV4-3
J: TRBJ2-3
DNA: TGCGCCAGCAGCCTCCCCGGGACTAGCACAGATACGCAGTATTTT
CDR3: CASSLPGTSTDTQYF

size: few
D: .
V: TRBV27
J: TRBJ2-5
DNA: TGTGCCAGCAGTTCCAGTTGGCAGGGTGGAGAGACCCAGTACTTC
CDR3: CASSSSWQGGETQYF

size: .
D: .
V: TRBV27
J: TRBJ2-7
DNA: TGTGCCAGCAGTTTCGGGCAGGGGCTAACCTACGAGCAGTACTTC
CDR3: CASSFGQGLTYEQYF

size: .
D: TRBD1
V: TRBV5-4
J: TRBJ1-2
DNA: TGTGCCAGCAGAACTGGGGGCAGGGGGCTGCATGGCTACACCTTC
CDR3: CASRTGGRGLHGYTF

size: medium-sized
D: TRBD2
V: TRBV29-1
J: TRBJ2-1
DNA: TGCAGCGTTGAAGTAGGTTGGCTAGCGGGTATTGAGCAGTTCTTC
CDR3: CSVEVGWLAGIEQFF

size: .
D: .
V: TRBV18
J: TRBJ1-1
DNA: TGTGCCAGCTCACGAACAGGGAACACTGAAGCTTTCTTT
CDR3: CASSRTGNTEAFF

size: .
D: TRBD1
V: TRBV7-3
J: TRBJ2-5
DNA: TGTGCCAGCAGCCGAATTCCGATCCGATTGAAAGGGACAGAAGAGACCCAGTACTTC
CDR3: CASSRIPIRLKGTEETQYF

size: .
D: .
V: TRBV2
J: TRBJ1-1
DNA: TGTGCCAGCAGTGAAGACAGAACTTACACTGAAGCTTTCTTT
CDR3: CASSEDRTYTEAFF

size: few
D: .
V: TRBV18
J: TRBJ2-3
DNA: TGTGCCAGCTCACCACCAGTTTGGACAGCTACAGATACGCAGTATTTT
CDR3: CASSPPVWTATDTQYF

size: .
D: .
V: TRBV5-6
J: TRBJ1-1
DNA: TGTGCCAGCAGCTTGGATCGGACATCTGGAGCTTTCTTT
CDR3: CASSLDRTSGAFF

size: .
D: TRBD2
V: TRBV2
J: TRBJ2-1
DNA: TGTGCCAGCAGCGCCGGGGGGGGCTACAATGAGCAGTTCTTC
CDR3: CASSAGGGYNEQFF

size: .
D: .
V: TRBV11-2
J: TRBJ2-5
DNA: TGTGCCAGCAGCTTAGCGGAGACCCAGTACTTC
CDR3: CASSLAETQYF

size: few
D: .
V: TRBV4-1
J: TRBJ2-2
DNA: TGCGCCAGCAGCCAAGAGCGGGTCACCGGGGAGCTGTTTTTT
CDR3: CASSQERVTGELFF

size: few
D: TRBD2
V: TRBV10-3
J: TRBJ2-1
DNA: TGTGCCACAACTAGCGGCAATGAGCAGTTCTTC
CDR3: CATTSGNEQFF

size: .
D: .
V: TRBV5-1
J: TRBJ2-3
DNA: TGCGCCAGCAGCCCTCGGGAGTGGGGCACAGATACGCAGTATTTT
CDR3: CASSPREWGTDTQYF

size: many
D: TRBD1
V: TRBV6-5
J: TRBJ1-5
DNA: TGTGCCAGCAGTACCAGGACAGGGAGCAATCAGCCCCAGCATTTT
CDR3: CASSTRTGSNQPQHF

size: few
D: .
V: TRBV4-2
J: TRBJ1-4
DNA: TGTGCCAGCAGCCAAGATGGCGCGGGGGGAAATGAAAAACTGTTTTTT
CDR3: CASSQDGAGGNEKLFF

size: .
D: .
V: TRBV21-1
J: TRBJ1-5
DNA: TGTGCCAGCAGCAAAGACAGGGAGTGCAATCAGCCCCAGCATTTT
CDR3: CASSKDRECNQPQHF

size: .
D: .
V: TRBV7-2
J: TRBJ2-1
DNA: TGTGCCAGCAGCTCGGCTAGGATTGTTGATGAGCAGTTCTTC
CDR3: CASSSARIVDEQFF

size: .
D: TRBD2
V: TRBV5-1
J: TRBJ2-3
DNA: TGCGCCAGCGCAATCACTAGCGGGAGTAGAGCAGATACGCAGTATTTT
CDR3: CASAITSGSRADTQYF

size: few
D: .
V: TRBV5-1
J: TRBJ2-1
DNA: TGCGCCAGCAGCCCTGGGGGGATGAGAAATCCCAATGAGCAGTTCTTC
CDR3: CASSPGGMRNPNEQFF